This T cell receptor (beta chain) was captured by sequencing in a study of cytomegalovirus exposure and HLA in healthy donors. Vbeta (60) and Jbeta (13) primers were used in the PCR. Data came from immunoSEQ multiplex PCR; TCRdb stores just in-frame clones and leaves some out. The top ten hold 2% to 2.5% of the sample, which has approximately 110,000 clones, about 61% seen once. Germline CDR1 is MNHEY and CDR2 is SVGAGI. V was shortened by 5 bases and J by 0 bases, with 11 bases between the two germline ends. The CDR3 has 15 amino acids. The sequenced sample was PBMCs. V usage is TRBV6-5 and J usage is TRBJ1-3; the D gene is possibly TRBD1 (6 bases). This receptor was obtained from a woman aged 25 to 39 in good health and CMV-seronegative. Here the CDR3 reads CASSRTGSSGNTIYF. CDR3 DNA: TGTGCCAGCAGTCGTACAGGGTCCTCTGGAAACACCATATATTTT.